Below, 25 T cell receptor beta chains from the same sample are listed, as sequenced in a study of blood T cell repertoires in COVID-19. Profiling relied on immunoSEQ multiplex PCR, and the TCRdb table lists in-frame clones only, not all of them. The data show tens of thousands of clones, with about nine tenths seen just once and 11% held by the top ten. The sample consisted of peripheral blood. These receptors were obtained from a man in his sixties or seventies with active or convalescent COVID-19.

The chain has TRBV5-1 and TRBJ1-2, with a tentative D call TRBD1 (5 bases). Trimming took off 1 base at V and 8 bases at J, with 12 bases between the two ends. From germline, CDR1 is SGHRS and CDR2 YFSETQ. The CDR3 has 13 residues. CDR3 region: CASSLPGDLGYTF. CDR3 nucleotides: TGCGCCAGCAGCTTGCCCGGGGACTTAGGCTACACCTTC.

V gene TRBV15 combines with J gene TRBJ2-7; tentatively, D is TRBD2 (5 bases). The CDR3 is 14 amino acids. The germline gives CDR1 LNHNV, CDR2 YYDKDF (reference sequence). V lost 0 bases and J lost 5, with 11 bases in between. The CDR3 DNA reads as TGTGCCACCAGCAGAGATTTTGCGGGCCACGAGCAGTACTTC. It yields the protein CATSRDFAGHEQYF.

This clone was seen more than once but under ten times. The chain joins TRBV28 to TRBJ2-7; 10 positions agree with TRBD1. The V gene end was trimmed by 6 bases and the J gene end by 4 bases; junction bases not matched to a gene: 9. There are 15 residues in the CDR3. Per germline, CDR1 MDHEN and CDR2 SYDVKM. Here the CDR3 DNA reads TGTGCCAGCAGCCTCCGGGACAGGGGATATTACGAGCAGTACTTC. Its translation: CASSLRDRGYYEQYF. Complete variable domain (other parts from reference TRBV28 and TRBJ2-7): DVKVTQSSRYLVKRTGEKVFLECVQDMDHENMFWYRQDPGLGLRLIYFSYDVKMKEKGDIPEGYSVSREKKERFSLILESASTNQTSMYLCASSLRDRGYYEQYFGPGTRLTVT.

The CDR3 coding sequence is TGTGCCAGCAGCGGCCGGGACATAATGAACACTGAAGCTTTCTTT. Encoded protein: CASSGRDIMNTEAFF. The V gene is TRBV13, the J gene TRBJ1-1, with D possibly being TRBD1 (6 bases). CDR1 is PRHDT and CDR2 is FYEKMQ in the germline V gene (reference sequence). Trimming pared 5 bases from V and 0 bases from J, leaving 13 bases between. CDR3 size: 15 residues.

This rearrangement joins TRBV5-1 to TRBJ2-7; possibly TRBD1 for D (5 bases). The ends were cut back, 0 bases at V and 3 bases at J, with 7 bases in the middle. CDR3 length equals 13 residues. Per the germline V gene, CDR1 is SGHRS and CDR2 is YFSETQ. The CDR3 DNA reads TGCGCCAGCAGCTTGGCCACAGGCTACGAGCAGTACTTC. Translated, it gives CASSLATGYEQYF.

This chain joins TRBV7-9 and TRBJ1-2, with D perhaps TRBD1 (6 bases). CDR1 and CDR2 from the germline V gene are SEHNR and FQNEAQ (reference sequence). The CDR3 is made up of 16 amino acids. With 1 base removed from V and 3 bases from J, the gap between germline ends came to 15 bases. This CDR3 reads CASSLGGPVGDYGYTF. CDR3 nucleotides: TGTGCCAGCAGCTTAGGGGGGCCTGTGGGCGACTATGGCTACACCTTC.

This chain uses TRBV2 with TRBJ2-3; 9 bases agree with TRBD2. The CDR3 spans 15 residues. Germline loops: CDR1 SNHLY, CDR2 FYNNEI. Unmatched junction bases numbered 2, after V lost 2 bases and J lost 2 bases. The CDR3 sequence: CASSELAGPTDTQYF. CDR3 coding DNA: TGTGCCAGCAGTGAACTAGCGGGACCCACAGATACGCAGTATTTT. Based on the CDR3 plus reference TRBV2 and TRBJ2-3, the full variable domain is EPEVTQTPSHQVTQMGQEVILRCVPISNHLYFYWYRQILGQKVEFLVSFYNNEISEKSEIFDDQFSVERPDGSNFTLKIRSTKLEDSAMYFCASSELAGPTDTQYFGPGTRLTVL.

V usage is TRBV28 and J usage is TRBJ1-4; TRBD1 matches at 8 bases. This CDR3 has 15 amino acids. CDR1 is MDHEN, CDR2 SYDVKM, per germline. J gave up 0 bases and V 6 bases, and 3 bases lay outside the gene matches. This CDR3 reads CASSLQGATNEKLFF. DNA for the CDR3: TGTGCCAGCAGCTTACAGGGGGCAACTAATGAAAAACTGTTTTTT.

This sequence joins TRBV14 and TRBJ1-2; D is perhaps TRBD1 (6 bases). The length of the CDR3 is 12 residues. Per germline, CDR1 SGHDN and CDR2 FVKESK. Trimming removed 4 bases at V and 5 bases at J, with 8 bases between. CDR3 protein: CASSPGQYGYTF. The CDR3 DNA reads TGTGCCAGCAGCCCAGGACAGTATGGCTACACCTTC.

This clone was seen just once. V is TRBV27 and J is TRBJ2-1, with 7 bases that match TRBD2. Germline lookup yields CDR1 MNHEY and CDR2 SMNVEV (reference sequence). The CDR3 covers 14 residues. J lost 2 bases, V lost 5 bases, and 3 bases had no gene match. The CDR3 region is CASSVAGAYNEQFF. CDR3 DNA: TGTGCCAGCAGTGTTGCGGGAGCCTACAATGAGCAGTTCTTC.

This clone is a singleton in its sample. This sequence joins TRBV30 and TRBJ1-5; unclear D gene. Trimming took off 1 base at V and 1 base at J, with 5 bases between the two ends. The CDR3 extends over 13 amino acids. Germline CDR1 and CDR2: GTSNPN and SVGIG (reference sequence). The CDR3 loop reads CAWSGGSNQPQHF. Here the CDR3 DNA reads TGTGCCTGGAGTGGAGGGAGCAATCAGCCCCAGCATTTT.

This clone was counted between two and nine times. The chain carries TRBV7-3 and TRBJ2-2, with TRBD1 matching over 9 bases. With 4 bases clipped from V and 5 bases from J, the junction kept 5 bases outside the gene matches. The CDR3 loop spans 15 amino acids. CDR1 is SGHTA and CDR2 is FQGTGA in the germline V gene. CDR3 in amino acids: CASSSGQGMTGELFF. The CDR3 DNA reads as TGTGCCAGCAGCTCTGGACAGGGGATGACCGGGGAGCTGTTTTTT.

This chain connects TRBV19 to TRBJ2-1, with 12 bases fitting TRBD2. V trimming: 5 bases; J trimming: 6 bases; junction bases outside the gene matches: 5. The germline gives CDR1 LNHDA, CDR2 SQIVND (reference sequence). The CDR3 runs to 15 residues. For the CDR3, the DNA is TGTGCCAGTAGTGGGGTGACTAGCGGGAGCAATGAGCAGTTCTTC. This gives the protein CASSGVTSGSNEQFF. The full variable domain, in which reference TRBV19 and TRBJ2-1 provide the parts outside the CDR3, is DGGITQSPKYLFRKEGQNVTLSCEQNLNHDAMYWYRQDPGQGLRLIYYSQIVNDFQKGDIAEGYSVSREKKESFPLTVTSAQKNPTAFYLCASSGVTSGSNEQFFGPGTRLTVL.

The chain employs TRBV7-9 and TRBJ2-1; the match to TRBD2 covers 8 bases. In germline, CDR1 is SEHNR, CDR2 FQNEAQ (reference sequence). V lost 5 bases to trimming and J lost 7 bases; unmatched junction nucleotides: 10. This CDR3 contains 15 residues. CDR3 protein: CASSPRGGGGNEQFF. CDR3 bases: TGTGCCAGCAGCCCCCGGGGGGGAGGTGGTAATGAGCAGTTCTTC.

This chain uses TRBV6-2 or TRBV6-3 with TRBJ2-2; D is possibly TRBD1 (6 bases). Trimming removed 4 bases at V and 1 base at J, with 13 bases between. CDR3 length: 16 amino acids. The germline V gene encodes CDR1 MNHEY and CDR2 SVGEGT. The CDR3: CASSFFSQGNTGELFF. CDR3 coding DNA: TGTGCCAGCAGTTTCTTCTCACAGGGGAACACCGGGGAGCTGTTTTTT.

The chain employs TRBV18 and TRBJ1-6; tentatively, D is TRBD1 (5 bases). V lost 2 bases and J lost 10, with 15 bases in between. CDR3 size: 15 residues. Germline CDR1 reads KGHSH; CDR2 reads LQKENI. CDR3 sequence (DNA): TGTGCCAGCTCACCATCGGGGGGAGTCGGATCACCCCTCCACTTT. Its protein is CASSPSGGVGSPLHF.

This chain uses TRBV19 with TRBJ1-6, with a weak D call TRBD1 (6 bases). This CDR3 comprises 16 residues. Trimming removed 6 bases at V and 0 bases at J, with 12 bases between. Germline-derived CDR1 and CDR2 are LNHDA and SQIVND (reference sequence). For the CDR3, the DNA is TGTGCCAGTAGAGGGGGGGCAAGCTCCTATAATTCACCCCTCCACTTT. Encoded protein: CASRGGASSYNSPLHF.

The chain links TRBV10-3 to TRBJ2-7, with D possibly being TRBD2 (7 bases). The CDR3 is 13 residues long. CDR1 is ENHRY, CDR2 SYGVKD, per germline. V was pared by 7 bases and J by 5 bases, with 15 bases between. CDR3 nucleotides: TGTGCCATCACCCTAGGGGGGGGTGACGAGCAGTACTTC. As protein: CAITLGGGDEQYF.

The V call is TRBV5-4, the J call TRBJ1-4, with 8 bases lining up with TRBD1. J was trimmed by 3 bases and V by 0 bases; bases with no gene match: 4. The CDR3 totals 16 residues. Looked up from germline, CDR1 is SGHNT and CDR2 is YYREEE (reference sequence). In nucleotides, the CDR3 is TGTGCCAGCAGCTTGGCTACAGGGGGAGCTAATGAAAAACTGTTTTTT. Encoded protein: CASSLATGGANEKLFF.

This chain connects TRBV13 to TRBJ1-6; 7 bases line up with TRBD1. Germline lookup yields CDR1 PRHDT and CDR2 FYEKMQ (reference sequence). This CDR3 is built from 15 residues. V shed 5 bases and J 7 bases; nucleotides not matched to a gene: 8. The CDR3 here is CASSQTGTANSPLHF. The CDR3 DNA reads TGTGCCAGCAGCCAGACCGGGACAGCCAATTCACCCCTCCACTTT.

This chain connects TRBV11-2 to TRBJ1-3; perhaps TRBD1 as D (5 bases). Between the trimmed V and J ends, which lost 4 bases and 4 bases, there was a span of 11 bases. Per the germline V gene, CDR1 is SGHAT and CDR2 is FQNNGV. The CDR3 consists of 14 residues. The CDR3 nucleotides are TGTGCCAGCAGCTCCCCCCACAGGGGAAACACCATATATTTT. This encodes CASSSPHRGNTIYF.

The V call is TRBV5-1, the J call TRBJ1-1; possible D gene TRBD1, 6 bases. The CDR3 extends over 13 amino acids. Per germline, CDR1 SGHRS and CDR2 YFSETQ. V lost 4 bases to trimming and J lost 2 bases, with 9 bases between them. The CDR3: CASSMDSNTEAFF. CDR3 sequence (DNA): TGCGCCAGCAGCATGGACAGTAACACTGAAGCTTTCTTT.

The V gene is TRBV28, the J gene TRBJ1-2; D is ambiguous. Trimming removed 7 bases from V and 4 bases from J, with 16 bases in between. Germline V gene data show CDR1 as MDHEN and CDR2 as SYDVKM. This CDR3 has 14 residues. CDR3 sequence reads: CASISQSSVYGYTF. The CDR3 DNA sequence: TGTGCCAGCATTTCGCAGTCGAGCGTCTATGGCTACACCTTC.

This clone was found a few times. V usage is TRBV28 and J usage is TRBJ2-7; 9 bases line up with TRBD1. The CDR3 is 15 residues long. In germline, CDR1 is MDHEN, CDR2 SYDVKM. After removal of 7 bases from V and 3 bases from J, the junction contained 10 bases not matched to a gene. The CDR3 DNA reads as TGTGCCAGCAAGCTTTACAGGGGGCCTTTCTACGAGCAGTACTTC. This codes for CASKLYRGPFYEQYF.

V is TRBV7-3 and J is TRBJ2-1, with 8 positions matching TRBD2. V trimming: 5 bases; J trimming: 2 bases; junction bases outside the gene matches: 5. This CDR3 spans 15 amino acids. Per germline, CDR1 SGHTA and CDR2 FQGTGA. CDR3 loop: CASSPIAGPYNEQFF. CDR3 sequence (DNA): TGTGCCAGCAGCCCGATAGCGGGACCCTACAATGAGCAGTTCTTC.